The 11 T cell receptor beta chains below all came from one sample that was sequenced in a study of shared clonotypes between healthy human individuals. The assay was immunoSEQ multiplex PCR, and TCRdb's table has in-frame clones only and misses some. The sample has roughly 2.5 million clones, roughly 92% seen once. Sequencing was done on a sample of naive CD4+ T cells sorted from blood. Subset defined: CD45RA+ positively selected. These receptors all come from a man between 18 and 29 years old in good health.

In the case of this clone: This same CDR3 is encoded by further DNA sequences in the sample. The chain carries TRBV6-1 and TRBJ2-7; 9 bases agree with TRBD2. Germline V CDR1 and CDR2: MNHNS, SASEGT. V lost 2 bases to trimming and J lost 3 bases; unmatched junction nucleotides: 8. The CDR3 consists of 16 residues. CDR3 sequence: CASSENAAGGFYEQYF. The CDR3 nucleotides are TGTGCCAGCAGTGAAAATGCAGCGGGAGGTTTCTACGAGCAGTACTTC.

The chain has TRBV12-5 and TRBJ2-6; 8 nucleotides match TRBD1. Germline V gene lookup returns CDR1 LGHNT and CDR2 FRNRAP. J gave up 0 bases and V 2 bases, and 9 bases lay outside the gene matches. There are 19 residues in the CDR3. The CDR3 region is CASGLWLGTGASGANVLTF. The CDR3 coding sequence is TGTGCTAGTGGTTTGTGGCTCGGGACAGGTGCCTCTGGGGCCAACGTCCTGACTTTC.

This chain uses TRBV30 with TRBJ1-1; perhaps TRBD1 as D (5 bases). The CDR3 has 16 amino acids. Germline CDR1 is GTSNPN and CDR2 is SVGIG (reference sequence). V was trimmed by 4 bases and J by 1 base, leaving 19 bases between them. CDR3 residues: CAWTLAAGLGNTEAFF. CDR3 sequence (DNA): TGTGCCTGGACCTTGGCGGCAGGGCTAGGGAACACTGAAGCTTTCTTT. Variable domain in full (rest from reference TRBV30 and TRBJ1-1): SQTIHQWPATLVQPVGSPLSLECTVEGTSNPNLYWYRQAAGRGLQLLFYSVGIGQISSEVPQNLSASRPQDRQFILSSKKLLLSDSGFYLCAWTLAAGLGNTEAFFGQGTRLTVV.

The chain combines TRBV2 with TRBJ1-2; tentatively, D is TRBD1 (5 bases). Per the germline V gene, CDR1 is SNHLY and CDR2 is FYNNEI. Trimming took 2 bases from V and 6 from J, leaving 13 bases between them. The CDR3 totals 14 residues. This CDR3 is CASSERDAGHGYTF. CDR3 in DNA: TGTGCCAGCAGTGAACGGGACGCTGGGCATGGCTACACCTTC.

The chain employs TRBV28 and TRBJ2-7; tentative D call: TRBD2 (6 bases). The V end was cut by 6 bases, the J end by 0 bases, with 18 bases between. The CDR3 is 16 residues long. The germline CDR1 and CDR2 sequences are MDHEN and SYDVKM. DNA of the CDR3: TGTGCCAGCAGGTCAGGAGGAGCGGGCAGCTCCTACGAGCAGTACTTC. Protein product: CASRSGGAGSSYEQYF.

This sequence joins TRBV18 and TRBJ2-7, with D possibly matching TRBD1 (5 bases). Germline assignment: CDR1 KGHSH and CDR2 LQKENI. The CDR3 consists of 16 residues. V was pared by 0 bases and J by 2 bases, with 14 bases between. CDR3 residues: CASSPPPSTVTYEQYF. The CDR3 bases are TGTGCCAGCTCACCACCACCTTCGACAGTTACCTACGAGCAGTACTTC.

The chain has TRBV30 and TRBJ2-7, with no clear D. The V gene's germline CDR1 is GTSNPN and CDR2 SVGIG (reference sequence). V was shortened by 0 bases and J by 2 bases, with 11 bases between the two germline ends. The CDR3 length is 14 residues. CDR3 amino acids: CAWSVRSGAYEQYF. The DNA of the CDR3 is TGTGCCTGGAGTGTACGATCAGGAGCCTACGAGCAGTACTTC.

In its sample, this clone was seen once. The genes are TRBV10-3 and TRBJ2-7; D possibly corresponds to TRBD2 (6 bases). Germline lookup yields CDR1 ENHRY and CDR2 SYGVKD. V was shortened by 0 bases and J by 4 bases, with 16 bases between the two germline ends. This CDR3 comprises 16 residues. The CDR3 loop reads CAISESWGEGMYEQYF. CDR3 nucleotides: TGTGCCATCAGTGAGTCATGGGGGGAAGGTATGTACGAGCAGTACTTC.

This chain joins TRBV19 and TRBJ1-5; no firm D call. The CDR3 is 14 residues long. Trimming pared 5 bases from V and 4 bases from J, leaving 12 bases between. Germline CDR1 LNHDA, CDR2 SQIVND (reference sequence). CDR3 protein: CASSSQMGNQPQHF. As DNA, the CDR3 is TGTGCCAGTAGTTCTCAGATGGGGAATCAGCCCCAGCATTTT.

The chain couples TRBV10-1 to TRBJ1-1; D unclear. CDR3 size: 14 residues. Germline V lookup: CDR1 WNHNN, CDR2 SYGVQD (reference sequence). With 2 bases removed from V and 7 bases from J, the gap between germline ends came to 14 bases. The DNA for the CDR3 is TGCGCCAGCAGTGAGGGGCAGCCCAGCGGTGAAGCTTTCTTT. It translates to CASSEGQPSGEAFF.

V usage is TRBV2 and J usage is TRBJ2-5; 11 bases map to TRBD2. The CDR3 extends over 13 amino acids. Germline values: CDR1 SNHLY, CDR2 FYNNEI. V was clipped by 8 bases and J by 4 bases; unmatched bases: 3. The CDR3 region is CASLGLAGETQYF. In DNA, the CDR3 is TGTGCCAGCCTCGGACTAGCGGGAGAGACCCAGTACTTC.